These 8 T cell receptor beta chains came from one sample sequenced in a study of long-term antiretroviral therapy in people with HIV. At survey level, the immunoSEQ assay was run in its v3.0 version. The assay was immunoSEQ multiplex PCR, and TCRdb's table has in-frame clones only and misses some. The sample yields 24,000 or so clones, 65% to 85% seen once. Sequencing used unsorted PBMCs, obtained around 4.2 years after starting antiretroviral therapy. All receptors derive from a young man with HIV.

The rearrangement joins TRBV11-2 to TRBJ2-3; D is unresolved. The germline V gene has CDR1 SGHAT and CDR2 FQNNGV. CDR3 length: 11 amino acids. V dropped 0 bases and J dropped 9 bases, with 4 bases sitting between them. The CDR3 DNA is TGTGCCAGCAGCTTAGATTCGACGCAGTATTTT. Translated, it gives CASSLDSTQYF.

This rearrangement joins TRBV5-4 to TRBJ2-5; D may match TRBD1 or TRBD2 (6 bases each). Per the germline V gene, CDR1 is SGHNT and CDR2 is YYREEE (reference sequence). This CDR3 has 15 amino acids. V lost 4 bases to trimming and J lost 0 bases, with 13 bases between them. CDR3 protein: CASSRGTTYQETQYF. Here the CDR3 DNA reads TGTGCCAGCAGCCGCGGGACAACGTACCAAGAGACCCAGTACTTC.

The chain links TRBV6-6 to TRBJ1-1, with D perhaps TRBD1 (6 bases). V lost 5 bases and J 7 bases, leaving 11 bases between the germline ends. Per germline, CDR1 MNHNY and CDR2 SVGAGI (reference sequence). The CDR3 consists of 12 residues. The CDR3 sequence is CASSKQGREAFF. The CDR3 region has the DNA TGTGCCAGCAGTAAACAGGGCCGTGAAGCTTTCTTT.

V and J are TRBV11-2 and TRBJ1-4; D may be TRBD1 (5 bases). The V and J ends lost 0 bases and 7 bases respectively, with 15 bases between them. In germline, CDR1 is SGHAT, CDR2 FQNNGV. This CDR3 is 16 amino acids long. CDR3 protein: CASSLDRGGLREKLFF. Here the CDR3 DNA reads TGTGCCAGCAGCTTAGATCGTGGGGGGTTGCGTGAAAAACTGTTTTTT.

The V gene is TRBV7-2, the J gene TRBJ2-7; D is uncertain. The CDR3 is 12 amino acids. V lost 2 bases to trimming and J lost 6 bases, with 8 bases between them. Germline V gives CDR1 SGHTA, CDR2 FQGNSA. CDR3 sequence: CASSLNSGEQYF. DNA for the CDR3: TGTGCCAGCAGCTTAAATTCGGGCGAGCAGTACTTC.

CDR3 in DNA: TGTGCCAGCAGCTTGGTTCTGTGGGACGAGCAGTACTTC. It specifies CASSLVLWDEQYF. The rearrangement uses TRBV5-5 and TRBJ2-7; D remains ambiguous. Germline assignment: CDR1 SGHKS and CDR2 YYEKEE (reference sequence). The V end was cut by 0 bases, the J end by 5 bases, with 9 bases between. The CDR3 extends over 13 amino acids. The whole variable domain, remainder taken from reference TRBV5-5 and TRBJ2-7, is DAGVTQSPTHLIKTRGQQVTLRCSPISGHKSVSWYQQVLGQGPQFIFQYYEKEERGRGNFPDRFSARQFPNYSSELNVNALLLGDSALYLCASSLVLWDEQYFGPGTRLTVT.

The gene calls are TRBV19 and TRBJ1-1; D not certain. The CDR3 has 13 residues. V dropped 3 bases and J dropped 0 bases, with 5 bases sitting between them. The V gene's germline CDR1 is LNHDA and CDR2 SQIVND (reference sequence). CDR3 nucleotide sequence: TGTGCCAGTAGTATGGCTCTGAACACTGAAGCTTTCTTT. This translates into CASSMALNTEAFF.

This chain uses TRBV6-6 with TRBJ2-7; D tentatively fits TRBD1 or TRBD2 (6 bases each). The V gene lost 2 bases and the J gene lost 0 bases, with 11 bases spanning the gap. Looked up from germline, CDR1 is MNHNY and CDR2 is SVGAGI (reference sequence). The CDR3 contains 15 residues. The CDR3 sequence: CASSYAGHPSYEQYF. In nucleotides, the CDR3 is TGTGCCAGCAGTTACGCGGGACACCCCTCCTACGAGCAGTACTTC.